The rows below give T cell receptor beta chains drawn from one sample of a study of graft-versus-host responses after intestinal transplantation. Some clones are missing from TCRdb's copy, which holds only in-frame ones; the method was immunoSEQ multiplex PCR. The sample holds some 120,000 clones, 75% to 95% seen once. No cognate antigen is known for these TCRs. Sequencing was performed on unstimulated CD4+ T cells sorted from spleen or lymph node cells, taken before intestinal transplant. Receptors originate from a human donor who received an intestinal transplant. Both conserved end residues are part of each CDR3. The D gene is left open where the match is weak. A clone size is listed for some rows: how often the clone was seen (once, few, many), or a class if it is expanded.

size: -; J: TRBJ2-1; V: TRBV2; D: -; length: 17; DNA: TGTGCCAGCAGACTTCGGGCTAGCCTAACCTCCTACAATGAGCAGTTCTTC; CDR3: CASRLRASLTSYNEQFF
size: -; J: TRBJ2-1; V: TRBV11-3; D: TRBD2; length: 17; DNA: TGTGCCAGCAGCTTAGTCCGCGCTAGCGGGGCGGCAGATGAGCAGTTCTTC; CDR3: CASSLVRASGAADEQFF
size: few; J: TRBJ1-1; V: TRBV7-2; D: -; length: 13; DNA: TGTGCCAGCAGCTTCCGCGGGAACACTGAAGCTTTCTTT; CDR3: CASSFRGNTEAFF
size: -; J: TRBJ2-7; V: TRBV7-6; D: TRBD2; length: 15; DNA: TGTGCCAGCAGCTCCCGACGAGCGGGGGCCTATGAGCAGTACTTC; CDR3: CASSSRRAGAYEQYF
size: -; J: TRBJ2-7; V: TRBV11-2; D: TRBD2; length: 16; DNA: TGTGCCAGCAGCTTAAGAAGCGGGGGCCATTCCTACGAGCAGTACTTC; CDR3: CASSLRSGGHSYEQYF
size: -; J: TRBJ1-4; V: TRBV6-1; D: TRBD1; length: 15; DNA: TGTGCCAGCAGTGGGGGACAGGGGGCAAATGAAAAACTGTTTTTT; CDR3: CASSGGQGANEKLFF
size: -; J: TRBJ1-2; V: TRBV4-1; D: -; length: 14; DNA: TGCGCCAGCAGCCAAGAGGACCCAACGGGGGGCTACACCTTC; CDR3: CASSQEDPTGGYTF
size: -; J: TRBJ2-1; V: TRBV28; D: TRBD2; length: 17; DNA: TGTGCCAGCAGTTTATATGGTGCCGGGACTAGTAGGAATGAGCAGTTCTTC; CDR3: CASSLYGAGTSRNEQFF
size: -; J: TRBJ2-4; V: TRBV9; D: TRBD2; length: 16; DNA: TGTGCCAGCAGCGTCGCTAGCGGGGGCCGAAAAAACATTCAGTACTTC; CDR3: CASSVASGGRKNIQYF
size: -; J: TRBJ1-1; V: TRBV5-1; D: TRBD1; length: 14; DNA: TGCGCCAGCAGTTGGACAGGCGAGTACACTGAAGCTTTCTTT; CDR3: CASSWTGEYTEAFF
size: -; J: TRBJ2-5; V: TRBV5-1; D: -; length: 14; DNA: TGCGCCAGCAGCTTGGGGGGACTGAAAGAGACCCAGTACTTC; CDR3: CASSLGGLKETQYF
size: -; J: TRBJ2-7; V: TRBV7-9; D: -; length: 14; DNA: TGTGCCAGCAGCTTAGCGCAGGGAATCTACGAGCAGTACTTC; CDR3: CASSLAQGIYEQYF
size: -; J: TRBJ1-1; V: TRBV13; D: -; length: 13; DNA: TGTGCCAGCAGCTTAAGTAGGAACACTGAAGCTTTCTTT; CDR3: CASSLSRNTEAFF
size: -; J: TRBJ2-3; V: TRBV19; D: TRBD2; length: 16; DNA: TGTGCCAGTAGTAGTGGATTAGCGGGCGGTTCAGATACGCAGTATTTT; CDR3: CASSSGLAGGSDTQYF
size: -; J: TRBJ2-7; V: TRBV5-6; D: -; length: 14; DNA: TGTGCCAGCAGCTTTTTAGGTGGGAGTGGCGAGCAGTACTTC; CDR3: CASSFLGGSGEQYF
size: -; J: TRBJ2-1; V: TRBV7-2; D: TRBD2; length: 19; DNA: TGTGCCAGCAGGAGTGCAGGGACTAGCGGGGGGGCGTCTTACAATGAGCAGTTCTTC; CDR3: CASRSAGTSGGASYNEQFF
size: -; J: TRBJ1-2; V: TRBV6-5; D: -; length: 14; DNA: TGTGCCAGCAGTGCACAGGGTCTCGACTATGGCTACACCTTC; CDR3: CASSAQGLDYGYTF
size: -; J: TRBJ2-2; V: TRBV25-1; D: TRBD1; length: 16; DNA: TGTGCCAGCAGTCGATCAGGGGGCATGAGCACCGGGGAGCTGTTTTTT; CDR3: CASSRSGGMSTGELFF
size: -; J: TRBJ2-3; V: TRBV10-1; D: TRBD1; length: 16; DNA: TGCGCCAGCAGTGAAGTTTTAGGGACAGGGTCAGATACGCAGTATTTT; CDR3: CASSEVLGTGSDTQYF
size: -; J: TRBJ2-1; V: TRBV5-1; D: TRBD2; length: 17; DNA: TGCGCCAGCAGCTTGTCAATCCTAGCGGGAGATCGTAGTGAGCAGTTCTTC; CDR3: CASSLSILAGDRSEQFF
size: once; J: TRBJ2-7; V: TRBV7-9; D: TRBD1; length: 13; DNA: TGTGCCAGCAGCTTCGGACAGGGGGGCGAGCAGTACTTC; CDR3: CASSFGQGGEQYF
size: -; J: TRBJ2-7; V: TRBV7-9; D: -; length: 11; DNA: TGTGCCAGCAGCTTAGGCGGCAAGCAGTACTTC; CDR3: CASSLGGKQYF
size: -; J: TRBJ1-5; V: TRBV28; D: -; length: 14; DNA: TGTGCCAGCAGTTTATGGGGGAGCGATCAGCCCCAGCATTTT; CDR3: CASSLWGSDQPQHF
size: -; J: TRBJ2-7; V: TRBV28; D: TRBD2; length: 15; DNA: TGTGCCAGCAGTTTCGGACTAGCGGGCACCTACGAGCAGTACTTC; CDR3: CASSFGLAGTYEQYF
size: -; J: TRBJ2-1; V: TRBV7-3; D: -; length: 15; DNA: TGTGCCAGCAGCTCCGGCCCTAGCTCCTACAATGAGCAGTTCTTC; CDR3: CASSSGPSSYNEQFF
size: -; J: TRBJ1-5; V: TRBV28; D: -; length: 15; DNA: TGTGCCAGCAGTTTAAGCGGACGCGGGAATCAGCCCCAGCATTTT; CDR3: CASSLSGRGNQPQHF
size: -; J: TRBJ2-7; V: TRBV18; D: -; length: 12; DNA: TGTGCCAGCTCACCGACACTTTACGAGCAGTACTTC; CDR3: CASSPTLYEQYF
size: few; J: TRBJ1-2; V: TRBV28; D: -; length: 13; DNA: TGTGCCAGCGGGCAGCCCCAGGGCTATGGCTACACCTTC; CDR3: CASGQPQGYGYTF
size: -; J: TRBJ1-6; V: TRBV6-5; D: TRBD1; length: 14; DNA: TGTGCCAGCAGTAGGACAGGCTACAATTCACCCCTCCACTTT; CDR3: CASSRTGYNSPLHF
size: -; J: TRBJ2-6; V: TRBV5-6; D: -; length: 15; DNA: TGTGCCAGCAGGCGGGACAGCTCTGGGGCCAACGTCCTGACTTTC; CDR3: CASRRDSSGANVLTF
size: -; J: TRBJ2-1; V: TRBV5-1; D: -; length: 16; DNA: TGCGCCAGCAGCTTTCTAACTAAAGGGGCCTACAATGAGCAGTTCTTC; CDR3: CASSFLTKGAYNEQFF
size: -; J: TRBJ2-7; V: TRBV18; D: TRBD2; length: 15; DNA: TGTGCCAGCTCAATGGGACTAGCGGACTACTACGAGCAGTACTTC; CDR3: CASSMGLADYYEQYF
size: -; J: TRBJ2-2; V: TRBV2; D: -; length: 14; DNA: TGTGCCAGCATGAAGGGGCAGGCCACCGGGGAGCTGTTTTTT; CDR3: CASMKGQATGELFF
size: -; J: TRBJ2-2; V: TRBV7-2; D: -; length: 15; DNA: TGTGCCAGCACCTTTCAGGGGACGGGCACCGGGGAGCTGTTTTTT; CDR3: CASTFQGTGTGELFF
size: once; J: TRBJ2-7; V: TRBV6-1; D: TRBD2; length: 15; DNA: TGTGCCAGCAGAGCAACTAGCGGGTGGGCCTACGAGCAGTACTTC; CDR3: CASRATSGWAYEQYF
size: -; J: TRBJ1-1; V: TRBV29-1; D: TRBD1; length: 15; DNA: TGCAGCGTTGAACCTCGGACAGGGGGAGGCACTGAAGCTTTCTTT; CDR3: CSVEPRTGGGTEAFF
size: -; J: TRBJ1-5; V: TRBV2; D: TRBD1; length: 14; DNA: TGTGCCAGCAGTGGACAGGGAGAGAATCAGCCCCAGCATTTT; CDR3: CASSGQGENQPQHF
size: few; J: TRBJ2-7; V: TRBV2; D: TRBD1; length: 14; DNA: TGTGCCAGCAATCTCCGGGACAGATACTACGAGCAGTACTTC; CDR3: CASNLRDRYYEQYF
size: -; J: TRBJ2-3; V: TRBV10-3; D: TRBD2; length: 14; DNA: TGTGCCATCAGTCCGGGACTAGCGTCAGATACGCAGTATTTT; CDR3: CAISPGLASDTQYF